This is a list of T cell receptor beta chains from one sample in a study of T cells in Graves' hyperthyroidism and ophthalmopathy. TCRdb reanalysed the multiplex PCR reads using MiXCR and keeps one entry per CDR3 protein. This table holds about 52,000 distinct CDR3 sequences, approximately 48% found once. Sequenced sample: blood. The source is a woman aged 45-60 years with Graves' ophthalmopathy. CDR3s include the opening cysteine and the closing phenylalanine or tryptophan. Fields, in order: D gene, clone size, J gene, V gene, CDR3 protein, CDR3 DNA. The D gene is left open where the match is weak. A row's size may be missing; if present it is once, few, many or a size class.

-	many	TRBJ2-1	TRBV4-3	CASSQAPDLPRYEQFF	TGCGCCAGCAGCCAAGCCCCGGACCTCCCACGCTATGAGCAGTTCTTC
TRBD2	many	TRBJ2-2	TRBV11-2	CASSLDGSGGNTGELFF	TGTGCCAGCAGCTTAGATGGTAGCGGGGGGAACACCGGGGAGCTGTTTTTT
-	many	TRBJ2-2	TRBV9	CASSLRGGFTGELFF	TGTGCCAGCAGCCTCCGGGGCGGCTTCACCGGGGAGCTGTTTTTT
-	once	TRBJ1-1	TRBV29-1	CSSGNTEAFF	TGCAGCAGTGGGAACACTGAAGCTTTCTTT
TRBD1	-	TRBJ2-3	TRBV7-9	CAGDTGGGTDTQYF	TGTGCCGGCGACACAGGGGGAGGAACAGATACGCAGTATTTT
-	-	TRBJ1-6	TRBV7-8	CASSPRAGGSTYNSPLHF	TGTGCCAGCAGCCCCCGCGCCGGGGGATCCACCTATAATTCACCCCTCCACTTT
-	many	TRBJ2-7	TRBV13	CASSLRGVHEQYF	TGTGCCAGCAGCCTCCGGGGAGTCCACGAGCAGTACTTC
-	-	TRBJ2-3	TRBV2	CASSARETRYNEQYF	TGTGCCAGCAGTGCTCGCGAGACTCGATACAATGAGCAGTATTTT
TRBD1	few	TRBJ1-3	TRBV7-3	CASSFGRTGGTSGNTIYF	TGCGCCAGCAGCTTTGGTAGGACAGGGGGTACCTCTGGAAACACCATATATTTT
TRBD1	many	TRBJ1-5	TRBV4-2	CASSQDATGVSQPQHF	TGTGCCAGCAGCCAAGATGCGACAGGGGTAAGCCAGCCCCAGCATTTT
-	-	TRBJ1-6	TRBV9	CASSVGGPLHF	TGTGCCAGCAGCGTAGGGGGGCCCCTCCACTTT
TRBD1	-	TRBJ2-5	TRBV10-3	CAISESGGRGQGETQYF	TGTGCCATCAGTGAGTCGGGCGGCAGGGGGCAAGGAGAGACCCAGTACTTC
-	-	TRBJ1-4	TRBV29-1	CSAKAGSGDYEELFF	TGCAGCGCTAAAGCAGGGTCGGGTGACTATGAAGAACTGTTTTTT
-	many	TRBJ2-5	TRBV5-8	CASSLRGAETQYF	TGTGCCAGCAGCTTGAGGGGGGCGGAGACCCAGTACTTC
-	many	TRBJ1-5	TRBV24-1	CATSDSTPRGNQPQHF	TGTGCCACCAGTGATTCGACACCCCGTGGAAATCAGCCCCAGCATTTT
-	-	TRBJ2-3	TRBV7-6	CASPSQQVPLYYNEQYF	TGTGCCAGCCCCAGCCAACAGGTTCCTCTATACTACAATGAGCAGTATTTT
-	many	TRBJ1-2	TRBV5-4	CASSLMVAGLLGGYTF	TGTGCCAGCAGCTTGATGGTGGCAGGACTACTCGGGGGCTACACCTTC
-	many	TRBJ2-2	TRBV7-9	CASSPPLATNTGELFF	TGTGCCAGCAGCCCCCCGCTAGCGACGAACACCGGGGAGCTGTTTTTT
-	-	TRBJ2-7	TRBV7-2	CASSSRHVDEQYF	TGTGCCAGCAGCTCAAGGCATGTAGACGAGCAGTACTTC
TRBD1	-	TRBJ1-1	TRBV6-1	CASSGWIGQGAGGAEAFF	TGTGCCAGCAGTGGTTGGATTGGGCAGGGGGCTGGAGGGGCTGAAGCTTTCTTT